This TCR beta chain was sequenced in a study of cytomegalovirus exposure and HLA in healthy donors. The CDR3 is 16 residues long. Germline lookup yields CDR1 SGHVS and CDR2 FQNEAQ. V shed 6 bases and J 5 bases; nucleotides not matched to a gene: 13. Healthy bone marrow donors made up the donors. Sampled while nominally healthy, donors likely had unrecorded immune exposures. On this clone: The antigen remains unidentified.

General study points: A later analysis reported that several of the most significant clusters appeared to be linked to common viral pathogens, among them Epstein-Barr virus. The presence/absence work took it that sequencing depth was about the same across donors.

The PCR ran on 60 Vbeta and 13 Jbeta primers. TCRdb's table, derived via immunoSEQ multiplex PCR, lists solely in-frame clones and lacks some. The profile shows about 160,000 clones, 80% to 90% of them singletons. Sequenced input: PBMCs. The sequence derives from a male donor in good health and CMV-seronegative. The rearrangement joins TRBV7-8 to TRBJ2-3, with TRBD2 matching over 8 bases. CDR3 sequence reads: CASSPRNGRGGDTQYF. CDR3 in DNA: TGTGCCAGCAGTCCCAGGAACGGGAGGGGGGGAGATACGCAGTATTTT.